The clone carrying this TCR beta chain was counted between two and nine times. The method was immunoSEQ multiplex PCR; TCRdb's version includes in-frame clones alone and lacks a portion of them. The table lists 950,000 to 1,300,000 clones, under 80% of them singletons. The sample belongs to a study of shared clonotypes between healthy human individuals. Germline lookup yields CDR1 MNHEY and CDR2 SMNVEV (reference sequence). The CDR3 is 13 residues long. Trimming shortened V by 6 bases and J by 7 bases, and 13 bases separated the two germline ends. This chain joins TRBV27 and TRBJ1-5; unclear D gene. This receptor was identified in a man between 18 and 29 years old in good health. Sequenced material: memory CD4+ T cells sorted from blood. Indicated subset: CD45RA-negative fraction. Here the CDR3 DNA reads TGTGCCAGCAGGTCATATACTGGGCAGCCCCAGCATTTT. Its translation is CASRSYTGQPQHF.